A single sample gave rise to the 3 T cell receptor beta chains below, sequenced in a study of T cell changes during pregnancy in multiple sclerosis. Produced via immunoSEQ multiplex PCR; TCRdb's table is partial and in-frame only. Of 90,000 to 100,000 clones in the sample, approximately 95% were seen once. This sample comprised peripheral blood, obtained in the first trimester of pregnancy. The source is a female donor with multiple sclerosis, enrolled in a pregnancy study.

The rearrangement joins TRBV4-2 to TRBJ2-3, with 8 bases lining up with TRBD2. There are 17 residues in the CDR3. The V gene end was trimmed by 0 bases and the J gene end by 5 bases; junction bases not matched to a gene: 10. The germline CDR1 and CDR2 sequences are LGHNA and YNFKEQ. Here the CDR3 reads CASSQDGSGRGVDTQYF. As DNA, the CDR3 is TGTGCCAGCAGCCAAGATGGGAGTGGGCGGGGGGTAGATACGCAGTATTTT.

V and J are TRBV6-5 and TRBJ2-3, with a weak D call TRBD1 (5 bases). Germline-derived CDR1 and CDR2 are MNHEY and SVGAGI. V was cut by 6 bases and J by 4 bases, with 14 bases left in between. The CDR3 length is 14 residues. CDR3: CASRHTQGSDTQYF. The CDR3 DNA reads TGTGCCAGCAGGCACACGCAGGGTTCAGATACGCAGTATTTT.

The rearrangement links TRBV10-2 to TRBJ2-7; a weak D match, TRBD1 (6 bases). There are 15 residues in the CDR3. The V end was cut by 0 bases, the J end by 2 bases, with 11 bases between. CDR1 WSHSY and CDR2 SAAADI come from the germline V gene. CDR3 DNA: TGCGCCAGCAGTGAGTCGGGCAGGGGAGCCTACGAGCAGTACTTC. Its protein is CASSESGRGAYEQYF.